The clone carrying this T cell receptor beta chain was counted a single time. The entry originates in a study of T cell changes during pregnancy in multiple sclerosis. The protocol was immunoSEQ multiplex PCR, while the TCRdb copy is restricted to in-frame clones and leaves out a portion. The data show 44,000 or so clones, more than 75% seen once. CDR1 is LGHNA and CDR2 is YSLEER in the germline V gene. After removal of 1 base from V and 4 bases from J, the junction contained 14 bases not matched to a gene. The CDR3 is 18 amino acids. Here the sequenced sample was CD8+ T cells from peripheral blood mononuclear cells, taken after pregnancy. This chain joins TRBV4-3 and TRBJ1-2; 8 bases fit TRBD1. The clonotype comes from a female donor in good health, enrolled as a control in a pregnancy study. The CDR3 region is CASSQGIEVGTGAYGYTF. CDR3 bases: TGCGCCAGCAGCCAAGGGATTGAAGTCGGGACAGGCGCCTATGGCTACACCTTC.